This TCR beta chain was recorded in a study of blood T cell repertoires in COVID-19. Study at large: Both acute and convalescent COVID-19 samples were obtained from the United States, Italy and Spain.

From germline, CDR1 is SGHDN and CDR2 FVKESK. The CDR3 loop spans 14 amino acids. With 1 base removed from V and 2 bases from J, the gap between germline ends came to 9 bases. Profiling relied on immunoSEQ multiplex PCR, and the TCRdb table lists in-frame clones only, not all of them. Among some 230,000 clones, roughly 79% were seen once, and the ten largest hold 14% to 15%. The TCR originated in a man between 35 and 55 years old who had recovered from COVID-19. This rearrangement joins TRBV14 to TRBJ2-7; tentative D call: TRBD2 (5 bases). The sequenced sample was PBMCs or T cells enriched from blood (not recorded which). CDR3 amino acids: CASSQVSGTYEQYF. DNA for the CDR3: TGTGCCAGCAGCCAAGTATCCGGGACCTACGAGCAGTACTTC.